Listed below are T cell receptor beta chains from one sample, sequenced in a study of shared clonotypes between healthy human individuals. TCRdb's table, derived via immunoSEQ multiplex PCR, lists solely in-frame clones and lacks some. The sample contains more than 2 million clones, 95% of which appear only once. What was sequenced was naive CD4+ T cells sorted from blood. These TCRs come from a man aged 18 to 30 in good health. CDR3s include the opening cysteine and the closing phenylalanine or tryptophan. The D gene is left open where the match is weak. Expanded clones get a size class; other rows say once, few or many, or leave the size out.

size | J | D | V | CDR3 | DNA
- | TRBJ2-7 | - | TRBV5-1 | CASSHRDEAAGGEQYF | TGCGCCAGCAGCCACCGAGACGAGGCGGCAGGAGGAGAGCAGTACTTC
- | TRBJ1-4 | - | TRBV4-1 | CASSQDGAAGEKLFF | TGCGCCAGCAGCCAAGATGGGGCCGCGGGAGAAAAACTGTTTTTT
- | TRBJ2-3 | TRBD1 | TRBV7-6 | CASGTGGTDTQYF | TGTGCCAGCGGGACAGGGGGTACAGATACGCAGTATTTT
- | TRBJ1-4 | TRBD1 | TRBV9 | CASSVGGQSYEKLFF | TGTGCCAGCAGCGTAGGGGGACAGAGCTATGAAAAACTGTTTTTT
- | TRBJ2-7 | TRBD1 | TRBV15 | CATSPRDRVDEQYF | TGTGCCACCAGCCCCCGGGACAGGGTCGACGAGCAGTACTTC
- | TRBJ2-5 | - | TRBV5-1 | CASSSGTQETQYF | TGCGCCAGCAGCTCTGGGACCCAAGAGACCCAGTACTTC
- | TRBJ2-7 | - | TRBV27 | CASSLRDSYEQYF | TGTGCCAGCAGTTTGCGGGACTCCTACGAGCAGTACTTC
- | TRBJ1-2 | - | TRBV28 | CASALGGGSGYTF | TGTGCCAGCGCCCTTGGGGGGGGCAGCGGCTACACCTTC
- | TRBJ1-5 | - | TRBV6-1 | CASKTDSNQPQHF | TGTGCCAGCAAGACTGATAGCAATCAGCCCCAGCATTTT
- | TRBJ2-7 | - | TRBV30 | CAWSGDGEQYF | TGTGCCTGGAGTGGGGACGGGGAGCAGTACTTC
- | TRBJ1-3 | - | TRBV5-1 | CASSLAAGNTIYF | TGCGCCAGCAGCTTGGCCGCCGGAAACACCATATATTTT
- | TRBJ1-4 | TRBD1 | TRBV30 | CAWRGRQGDRTNEKLFF | TGTGCCTGGAGAGGTCGACAGGGAGACAGAACTAATGAAAAACTGTTTTTT
- | TRBJ2-5 | TRBD2 | TRBV15 | CATSRDRILSSGKETQYF | TGTGCCACCAGCAGAGATCGAATATTGTCTAGCGGAAAAGAGACCCAGTACTTC
- | TRBJ2-5 | - | TRBV4-2 | CASSRAAGTQETQYF | TGTGCCAGCAGCCGAGCAGCTGGGACTCAGGAGACCCAGTACTTC
- | TRBJ2-7 | - | TRBV7-8 | CASSLVRFGVLSRSEQYF | TGTGCCAGCAGCTTAGTCAGATTCGGAGTTCTTAGTCGATCGGAGCAGTACTTC
- | TRBJ2-1 | - | TRBV29-1 | CSVDGDFNEQFF | TGCAGCGTAGACGGTGATTTCAATGAGCAGTTCTTC
- | TRBJ1-2 | TRBD1 | TRBV28 | CASSLGTGLGGYTF | TGTGCCAGCAGTTTAGGGACAGGGCTTGGGGGCTACACCTTC
- | TRBJ2-2 | - | TRBV4-1 | CASSQDPTGELFF | TGCGCCAGCAGCCAAGATCCAACCGGGGAGCTGTTTTTT
- | TRBJ2-5 | TRBD2 | TRBV27 | CASSSGTSGSPQETQYF | TGTGCCAGCAGTTCCGGGACTAGCGGGAGCCCCCAAGAGACCCAGTACTTC
- | TRBJ2-1 | TRBD2 | TRBV9 | CASSVEGLAGVEQFF | TGTGCCAGCAGCGTAGAGGGACTAGCGGGAGTCGAGCAGTTCTTC
once | TRBJ1-5 | - | TRBV6-5 | CASTNRVESNQPQHF | TGTGCCAGCACTAACAGGGTTGAGAGCAATCAGCCCCAGCATTTT
- | TRBJ1-6 | TRBD1 | TRBV15 | CATSRAPAGGSPLHF | TGTGCCACCAGCAGAGCTCCGGCAGGGGGTTCACCCCTCCACTTT